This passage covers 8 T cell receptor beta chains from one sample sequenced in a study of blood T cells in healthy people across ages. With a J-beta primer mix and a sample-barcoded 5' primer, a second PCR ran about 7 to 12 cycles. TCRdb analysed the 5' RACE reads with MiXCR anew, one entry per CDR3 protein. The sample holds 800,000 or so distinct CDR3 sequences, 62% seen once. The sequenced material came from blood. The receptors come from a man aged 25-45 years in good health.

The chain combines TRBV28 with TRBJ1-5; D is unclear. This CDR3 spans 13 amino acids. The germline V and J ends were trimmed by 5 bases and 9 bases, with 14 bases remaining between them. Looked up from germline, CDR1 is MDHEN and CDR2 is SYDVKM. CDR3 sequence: CASSGVSQRPQHF. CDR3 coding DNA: TGTGCCAGCAGTGGGGTCTCTCAGCGGCCCCAGCATTTT.

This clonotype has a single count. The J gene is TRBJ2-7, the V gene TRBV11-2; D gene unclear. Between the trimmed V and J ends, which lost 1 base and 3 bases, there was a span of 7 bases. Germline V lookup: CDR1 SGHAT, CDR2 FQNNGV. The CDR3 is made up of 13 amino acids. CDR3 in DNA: TGTGCCAGCAGCTTAGCAGCAATCTACGAGCAGTACTTC. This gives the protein CASSLAAIYEQYF. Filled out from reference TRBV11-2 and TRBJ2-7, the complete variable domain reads EAGVAQSPRYKIIEKRQSVAFWCNPISGHATLYWYQQILGQGPKLLIQFQNNGVVDDSQLPKDRFSAERLKGVDSTLKIQPAKLEDSAVYLCASSLAAIYEQYFGPGTRLTVT.

Here the CDR3 reads CSARDPGQITDTQYF. In nucleotides, the CDR3 is TGCAGTGCTAGAGATCCGGGACAAATCACAGATACGCAGTATTTT. The V call is TRBV20-1, the J call TRBJ2-3; a possible D gene is TRBD1 (6 bases). Trimming left V 0 bases short and J 2 bases short, with 12 bases between. The CDR3 has 15 amino acids. Per the germline V gene, CDR1 is DFQATT and CDR2 is SNEGSKA (reference sequence).

CDR3 in amino acids: CSAQTGGSDIQYF. The CDR3 DNA sequence: TGCAGTGCCCAGACGGGGGGTTCGGACATTCAGTACTTC. The rearrangement uses TRBV20-1 and TRBJ2-4, with TRBD2 matching 7 bases. Germline CDR1 reads DFQATT; CDR2 reads SNEGSKA (reference sequence). This CDR3 region has 13 residues. The V segment lost 6 bases and the J segment 8 bases; nucleotides outside the gene matches: 10.

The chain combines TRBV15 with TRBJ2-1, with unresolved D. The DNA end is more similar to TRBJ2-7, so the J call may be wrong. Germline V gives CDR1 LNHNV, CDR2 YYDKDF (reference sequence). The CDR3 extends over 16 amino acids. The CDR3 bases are TGTGCCACCAGCAGAGCCCACCCCCTTGTATACAATGAGCAGTACTTC. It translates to CATSRAHPLVYNEQYF.

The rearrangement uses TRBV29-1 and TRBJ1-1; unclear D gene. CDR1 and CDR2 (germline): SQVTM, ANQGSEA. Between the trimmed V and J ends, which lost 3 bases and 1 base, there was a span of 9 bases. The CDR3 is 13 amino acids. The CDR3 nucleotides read TGCAGCGTTGATAAGCCAGAGAACACTGAAGCTTTCTTT. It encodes CSVDKPENTEAFF.

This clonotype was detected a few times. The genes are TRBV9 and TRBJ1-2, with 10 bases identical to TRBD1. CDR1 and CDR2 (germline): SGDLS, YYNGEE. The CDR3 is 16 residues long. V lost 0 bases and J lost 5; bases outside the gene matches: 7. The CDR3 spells CASSVGGRDRGYGYTF. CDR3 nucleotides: TGTGCCAGCAGCGTAGGGGGCAGGGACAGGGGATATGGCTACACCTTC. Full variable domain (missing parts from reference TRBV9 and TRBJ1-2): DSGVTQTPKHLITATGQRVTLRCSPRSGDLSVYWYQQSLDQGLQFLIQYYNGEERAKGNILERFSAQQFPDLHSELNLSSLELGDSALYFCASSVGGRDRGYGYTFGSGTRLTVV.

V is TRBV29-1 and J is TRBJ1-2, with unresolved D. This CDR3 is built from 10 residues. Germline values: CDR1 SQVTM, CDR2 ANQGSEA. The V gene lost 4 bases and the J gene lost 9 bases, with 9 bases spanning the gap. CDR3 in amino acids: CSVGPGRYTF. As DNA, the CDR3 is TGCAGCGTTGGCCCAGGTCGCTACACCTTC.